This T cell receptor (beta chain) appears in the sequencing data of a study of post-analysis software for immune sequencing data (dated by TCRdb to about 2015). Concerning the study at large: Disease courses on record covered relapsing-remitting, secondary progressive and progressive-relapsing multiple sclerosis, though some patients had no subtype annotation. The multiple sclerosis patient repertoires were compared with roughly twelve previously published healthy control repertoires from donors aged about 6 to 26 years. A subset of samples was prepared in parallel using single-end sample barcoding, then pooled and co-amplified after Illumina adapter ligation.

The time point label corresponds to: second blood draw from one MS patient after hematopoietic stem cell transplantation. To demonstrate the VDJtools post-analysis software, the study profiled TCR beta repertoires from the peripheral blood of about a dozen young patients with multiple sclerosis. Multiple sclerosis patients were children and adolescents aged about 6 to 16 years. The receptor library was made with PCR. Sequencing was performed on an Illumina HiSeq 2500. Unique molecular identifiers were incorporated into TCR beta cDNA libraries to reduce PCR and sequencing biases. About 0.5 million cDNA molecules were obtained for every 1 to 10 million input T cells, so each molecule roughly corresponded to one T cell. Patient libraries were prepared and sequenced with the same protocol used for the earlier healthy control dataset. Within a given batch, samples were prepared together, multiplexed and sequenced on the same HiSeq lane. The authors processed their data as follows. Raw barcoded reads were processed with MIGEC, discarding single-read molecular identifier groups before consensus assembly and CDR3 extraction. VDJtools was used for post-analysis of the clonotype tables, and diversity was normalized by down-sampling every dataset to the size of the smallest sample. Repertoire overlap clustering matched CDR3 amino acid but not nucleotide sequences to correct batch-related cross-sample contamination. TCRdb cleaned the public reads at Q25 with fastp, built clones with MiXCR and kept in-frame beta chains. Every distinct CDR3 protein forms one entry, paired with its most common genes and DNA. V and J calls and clone size were set by TCRdb, not the authors. Recorded for this sample are around 160,000 distinct CDR3 sequences; 30% to 45% of them occurred a single time. Around 30% of the sample goes to the ten largest clones.

This clonotype was picked up a small number of times. It lacks a known antigen. Qualities for individual bases were not recorded, and no much larger clone is one base off. What the authors observed across the whole study: Significantly higher frequencies in patients than in controls were found for roughly 5 TRBV segments, including TRBV5-6, TRBV5-1 and TRBV20-1. Multiple sclerosis patients had significantly lower normalized Chao1 diversity than controls, a result that suggests substantial peripheral T-cell clonal expansion. When samples were clustered directly using the F measure, samples prepared in the same batch co-clustered strongly, which prompted a batch-effect correction. The multiple sclerosis patient group was slightly younger than the control group.

CDR1 SGHRS and CDR2 YFSETQ were looked up in the germline V gene. The CDR3 measures 13 amino acids from cysteine to phenylalanine. Only CDR3 DNA is held: 39 bases, read in frame from base 1. The TCR sequence derives from a girl aged 10 to 17 with multiple sclerosis. Donor details come from another sample of the same person, matched by shared clones. The sample consisted of blood, taken after autologous hematopoietic stem cell transplantation. Recombination joined TRBV5-1 with TRBJ2-5; tentative D gene TRBD1, with 5 bases matching. The J call may be in error: the DNA end matches TRBJ2-7 better. The nucleotide sequence reads as follows: TGCGCCAGCAGCTTAACAGGCCTCTCCGAGCAGTACTTC. It specifies CASSLTGLSEQYF.